This passage covers 14 T cell receptor beta chains from one sample sequenced in a study of T cell responses to AZD1222 COVID-19 vaccine. Sequencing used immunoSEQ multiplex PCR; TCRdb keeps in-frame clones, though not all of them. The sample has some 180,000 clones; about 90% are singletons. The input for sequencing was peripheral blood, taken on day 0 of AZD1222 vaccination. Receptors originate from an adult in good health.

The V and J genes are TRBV9 and TRBJ2-7; tentatively, D is TRBD2 (5 bases). V was clipped by 0 bases and J by 3 bases, with 13 bases between them. The CDR3 loop spans 15 amino acids. CDR1 and CDR2 (germline): SGDLS, YYNGEE. CDR3 bases: TGTGCCAGCAGCGTAGTGGACTCAGATCTCTACGAGCAGTACTTC. This translates into CASSVVDSDLYEQYF.

This chain connects TRBV9 to TRBJ2-1, with D possibly called TRBD1 or TRBD2 (5 bases each). Trimming left V 0 bases short and J 7 bases short, with 17 bases between. The germline V gene has CDR1 SGDLS and CDR2 YYNGEE. The CDR3 sequence is 16 residues long. Here the CDR3 reads CASSVEGRAAGNEQFF. CDR3 nucleotide sequence: TGTGCCAGCAGCGTAGAGGGACGAGCTGCGGGTAATGAGCAGTTCTTC.

The genes are TRBV5-4 and TRBJ1-4; 9 bases align to TRBD1. This CDR3 spans 12 amino acids. CDR1 is SGHNT, CDR2 YYREEE, per germline (reference sequence). Germline trimming cut 2 bases from V and 11 bases from J; bases unmatched to any gene: 1. The CDR3 region is CASSFGTGKLFF. CDR3 DNA: TGTGCCAGCAGCTTCGGGACAGGGAAACTGTTTTTT.

V gene TRBV6-5 combines with J gene TRBJ1-2, with D unclear. CDR1 and CDR2 (germline): MNHEY, SVGAGI. The ends were cut back, 2 bases at V and 2 bases at J, with 3 bases in the middle. The CDR3 is made up of 12 amino acids. The CDR3 sequence is CASSYRNYGYTF. The CDR3 nucleotides read TGTGCCAGCAGTTACCGAAACTATGGCTACACCTTC.

The rearrangement uses TRBV28 and TRBJ1-1, with D hard to call. CDR1 is MDHEN and CDR2 is SYDVKM in the germline V gene. V lost 1 base and J 1 base, leaving 10 bases between the germline ends. This CDR3 region has 15 residues. Here the CDR3 reads CASSLYRQTNTEAFF. As DNA, the CDR3 is TGTGCCAGCAGTTTATACCGGCAGACGAACACTGAAGCTTTCTTT.

The genes are TRBV11-2 and TRBJ2-5; 8 nucleotides agree with TRBD2. From germline, CDR1 is SGHAT and CDR2 FQNNGV. J lost 3 bases, V lost 1 base, and 7 bases had no gene match. CDR3 length: 16 amino acids. This chain's CDR3 is CASSLARGGMEETQYF. The CDR3 DNA is TGTGCCAGCAGCTTAGCCCGGGGGGGAATGGAAGAGACCCAGTACTTC. Based on the CDR3 plus reference TRBV11-2 and TRBJ2-5, the full variable domain is EAGVAQSPRYKIIEKRQSVAFWCNPISGHATLYWYQQILGQGPKLLIQFQNNGVVDDSQLPKDRFSAERLKGVDSTLKIQPAKLEDSAVYLCASSLARGGMEETQYFGPGTRLLVL.

J is TRBJ2-1 and V is TRBV3-1 (or the pseudogene TRBV3-2); D perhaps matches TRBD2 (6 bases). CDR3 length: 16 amino acids. V lost 4 bases and J lost 3, with 16 bases in between. In germline, CDR1 is LGHDT, CDR2 YNNKEL (reference sequence). In nucleotides, the CDR3 is TGTGCCAGCAGCCCAATGGGGACTCCAGACTACAATGAGCAGTTCTTC. Protein product: CASSPMGTPDYNEQFF.

The gene calls are TRBV28 and TRBJ1-5; 10 nucleotides align to TRBD1. After removal of 5 bases from V and 1 base from J, the junction contained 2 bases not matched to a gene. This CDR3 contains 15 residues. Germline CDR1 reads MDHEN; CDR2 reads SYDVKM. CDR3 sequence: CASSPTGGSNQPQHF. The CDR3 DNA reads as TGTGCCAGCAGTCCGACAGGGGGCAGCAATCAGCCCCAGCATTTT.

The chain joins TRBV19 to TRBJ1-2; maybe TRBD1 (6 bases). Trimming took off 7 bases at V and 1 base at J, with 19 bases between the two ends. The CDR3 spans 16 residues. In germline, CDR1 is LNHDA, CDR2 SQIVND (reference sequence). In nucleotides, the CDR3 is TGTGCCAGTACTGAACAACTCGCCAGGGGTAACTATGGCTACACCTTC. Residues: CASTEQLARGNYGYTF.

The chain couples TRBV18 to TRBJ2-7, with 8 bases identical to TRBD1. Germline CDR1 is KGHSH and CDR2 is LQKENI. This CDR3 comprises 15 residues. Losses at the gene ends were 0 bases for V and 5 bases for J; bases not matched to a gene: 6. The CDR3 sequence is CASSPPDRVGHEQYF. The CDR3 DNA is TGTGCCAGCTCACCACCGGACAGGGTGGGTCACGAGCAGTACTTC.

The CDR3 DNA follows: TGTGCCAGCAGCTCGTGGACTGACACAGATACGCAGTATTTT. Its protein product is CASSSWTDTDTQYF. V usage is TRBV7-2 and J usage is TRBJ2-3; D is perhaps TRBD2 (5 bases). The germline V and J ends were trimmed by 4 bases and 2 bases, with 10 bases remaining between them. Germline V CDR1 and CDR2: SGHTA, FQGNSA. The CDR3 runs 14 residues.

The V and J genes are TRBV28 and TRBJ1-6; D is perhaps TRBD1 (6 bases). Germline V gene data show CDR1 as MDHEN and CDR2 as SYDVKM. V shed 5 bases and J shed 4 bases, with 12 bases lying between them. This CDR3 is 15 amino acids long. The CDR3 region is CASSRRGPYNSPLHF. In DNA, the CDR3 is TGTGCCAGCAGTCGGCGGGGGCCTTATAATTCACCCCTCCACTTT.

J is TRBJ2-2 and V is TRBV30, with D perhaps TRBD1 or TRBD2 (5 bases each). CDR1 is GTSNPN, CDR2 SVGIG, per germline (reference sequence). Deletions cut 1 base from V and 2 bases from J, with 11 bases between. The length of the CDR3 is 15 residues. The CDR3 coding sequence is TGTGCCTGGAGTGCCGGGACGGTCAACACCGGGGAGCTGTTTTTT. It yields the protein CAWSAGTVNTGELFF.

The V gene is TRBV7-9, the J gene TRBJ2-1, with TRBD2 identical over 13 bases. The CDR3 is 15 amino acids. The J segment lost 6 bases and the V segment lost 4 bases, leaving 3 bases of the junction unmatched. Per germline, CDR1 SEHNR and CDR2 FQNEAQ (reference sequence). As DNA, the CDR3 is TGTGCCAGCAGCTCGGGACTAGCGGGAAGCAATGAGCAGTTCTTC. Protein: CASSSGLAGSNEQFF. Filled out from reference TRBV7-9 and TRBJ2-1, the complete variable domain reads DTGVSQNPRHKITKRGQNVTFRCDPISEHNRLYWYRQTLGQGPEFLTYFQNEAQLEKSRLLSDRFSAERPKGSFSTLEIQRTEQGDSAMYLCASSSGLAGSNEQFFGPGTRLTVL.